This TCR beta chain was identified in a study of CD8+ T cells in alopecia areata (dated by TCRdb to 2016 to 2019). For context, the study as a whole: The treated patients took part in an open-label pilot trial in which moderate-to-severe alopecia areata was treated with oral tofacitinib at 5 to 10 mg twice daily. Patients stayed on tofacitinib for 6 to 18 months and then had 6 months of follow-up off drug so that delayed response and recurrence could be assessed. For the treated patients, the SALT score, which quantifies what percentage of scalp surface area is affected, served as the measure of disease severity. To study T cell clonal expansion in alopecia areata, the researchers applied high-throughput TCRbeta sequencing to both the C3H/HeJ mouse model and human patients. Human TCRbeta sequencing covered scalp tissue and sorted CD4+ and CD8+ peripheral blood T cells from patchy and totalis/universalis alopecia areata patients and healthy controls. Biopsies were taken from tofacitinib-treated patients at baseline and at 4 and 24 weeks of treatment, and a later scalp biopsy was taken in several of the tofacitinib-treated patients. Scalp clonality was compared among normal scalp (n=4), patchy alopecia areata scalp (n=8), and alopecia totalis/universalis scalp (n=8). RNA came from the PAXgene miRNA kit for fixed scalp, the miRNeasy kit for PBMCs, and the RNeasy kit for mouse skin. TCRbeta CDR3 regions were amplified by immunoSEQ multiplex PCR using 35 Vbeta forward and 13 Jbeta reverse primers.

Libraries were constructed by the immunoSEQ multiplex PCR assay. RNA was extracted from all samples and reverse transcribed into cDNA, which served as template for TCR sequencing. SuperScript III was used to make first-strand cDNA, primed with a 2:1 mix of oligo-dT and random hexamers. A synthetic immune receptor repertoire was used to measure amplification bias, and any remaining bias was corrected computationally. The original methods were these. After raw reads were preprocessed to remove errors, the CDR3 was defined following IMGT conventions as running from the conserved cysteine to phenylalanine. Clonality was calculated as 1 minus Shannon entropy normalized by log2 of the number of productive unique TCRs. CD4 or CD8 identity of scalp clones was inferred by cross-referencing scalp TCRbeta sequences with sorted blood CD4 and CD8 repertoires. TCRdb provides this immuneACCESS table in a form limited to in-frame rearrangements. Some clones are lacking; in checked studies, under half of them reflect an unresolved V gene, and why the rest are absent is not known. That table furnishes V, J and clone size, whereas the DNA furnished D and trimming. A total of some 220,000 clones appear in this sample, around three fifths of them only once. The ten largest clones represent 1.6% of the sample.

A remark on this clone: The antigen it binds to is not known. One base away there is no much larger clone; base qualities are not given.

Broader findings and caveats from the paper: Higher clonality and more expanded CD8+ clones were observed in lesional scalp than in normal scalp, particularly in alopecia totalis/universalis, a finding suggestive of antigenic drive. Resident alphabeta T cells in normal human skin are also sequenced, complicating scalp TCR repertoire analysis, unlike mouse skin dominated by gammadelta T cells. Scalp clonality and the number of expanded CD8+ clones among the top 100 scalp clones were significantly decreased by tofacitinib. The treated cohort was small, with a single nonresponder, so links between baseline CD8+ expansion and response need larger studies. TCR sequences shared between patients were less clear than in mice, possibly partly because of HLA diversity in the patient population. During tofacitinib treatment, many expanded lesional clones remained in scalp and blood, and this persistence may partly explain relapse after treatment is stopped.

According to the study, the label for this sample's time point signals: around 4 weeks on oral tofacitinib. What this sample's treatment or condition label stands for: oral pan-JAK inhibitor, 5-10 mg twice daily. Peripheral blood and lesional scalp punch biopsies were obtained from patients with alopecia areata. After PBMCs were isolated by density centrifugation and stained for CD3, CD4 and CD8, a FACSAria was used to sort CD4+ and CD8+ T cells. The CDR3 covers 13 residues, taking in both the cysteine and the phenylalanine. Kept here is only the CDR3 DNA, which spans 39 bases and is read in frame from base 1. V and J are truncated by 6 bases and 1 base respectively, leaving an intervening sequence of 12 bases. Per the germline V gene, SQVTM is the CDR1 and ANQGSEA is the CDR2.

This TCR derives from a human donor with alopecia areata. The receptor chain draws on TRBV29-1 and TRBJ1-1; the best D guess is TRBD1, with 5 bases matching. The material sequenced was CD4+ T cells sorted from blood, taken at week 4, from a patient treated with tofacitinib. The CDR3 protein sequence reads: CSVSGTQNTEAFF. The bases read TGCAGCGTGAGCGGGACCCAGAACACTGAAGCTTTCTTT.